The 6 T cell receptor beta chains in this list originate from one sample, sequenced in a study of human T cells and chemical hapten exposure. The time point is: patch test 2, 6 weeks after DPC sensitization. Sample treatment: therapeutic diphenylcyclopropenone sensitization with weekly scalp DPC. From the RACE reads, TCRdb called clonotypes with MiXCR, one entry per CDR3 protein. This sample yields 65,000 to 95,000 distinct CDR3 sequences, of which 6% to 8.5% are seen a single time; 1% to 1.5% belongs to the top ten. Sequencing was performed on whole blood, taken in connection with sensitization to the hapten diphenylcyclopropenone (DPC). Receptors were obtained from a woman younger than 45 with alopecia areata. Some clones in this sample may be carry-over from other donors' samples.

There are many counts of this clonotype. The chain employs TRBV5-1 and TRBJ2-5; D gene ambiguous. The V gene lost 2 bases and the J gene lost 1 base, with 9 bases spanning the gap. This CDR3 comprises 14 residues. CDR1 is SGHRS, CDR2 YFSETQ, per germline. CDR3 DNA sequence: TGCGCCAGCAGCTTCGGTGTTCCCCAAGAGACCCAGTACTTC. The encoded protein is CASSFGVPQETQYF.

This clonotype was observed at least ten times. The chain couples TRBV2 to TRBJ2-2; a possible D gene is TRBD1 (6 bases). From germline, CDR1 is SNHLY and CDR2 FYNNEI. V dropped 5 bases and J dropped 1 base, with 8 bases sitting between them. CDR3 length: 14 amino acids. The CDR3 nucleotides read TGTGCCAGCAGTTCGACAGGGAACACCGGGGAGCTGTTTTTT. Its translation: CASSSTGNTGELFF.

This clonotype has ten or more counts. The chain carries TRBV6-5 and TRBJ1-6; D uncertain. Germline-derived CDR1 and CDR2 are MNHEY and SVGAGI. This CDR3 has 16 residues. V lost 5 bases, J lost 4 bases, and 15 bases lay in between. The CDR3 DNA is TGTGCCAGCAGTGTGGGTCCCGGGAAATATAATTCACCCCTCCACTTT. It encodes CASSVGPGKYNSPLHF.

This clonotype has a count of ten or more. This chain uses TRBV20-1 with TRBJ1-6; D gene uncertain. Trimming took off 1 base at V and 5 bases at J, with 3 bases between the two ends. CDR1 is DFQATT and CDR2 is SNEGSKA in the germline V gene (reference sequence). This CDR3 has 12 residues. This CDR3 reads CSARGDNSPLHF. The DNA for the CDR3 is TGCAGTGCTAGAGGGGATAATTCACCCCTCCACTTT.

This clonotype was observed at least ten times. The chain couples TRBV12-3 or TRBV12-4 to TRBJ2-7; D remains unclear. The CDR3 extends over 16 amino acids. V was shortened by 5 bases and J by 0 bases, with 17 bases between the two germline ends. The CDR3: CASSPRGKRTSYEQYF. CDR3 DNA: TGTGCCAGCAGTCCCCGAGGAAAGAGGACCTCCTACGAGCAGTACTTC.

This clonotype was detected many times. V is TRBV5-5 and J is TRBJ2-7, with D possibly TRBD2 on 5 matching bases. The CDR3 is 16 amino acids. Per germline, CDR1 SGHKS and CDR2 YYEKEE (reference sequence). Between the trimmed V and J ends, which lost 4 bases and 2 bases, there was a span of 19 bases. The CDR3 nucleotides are TGTGCCAGCAGCATTCTGCCCCGGGGTGACACCTACGAGCAGTACTTC. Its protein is CASSILPRGDTYEQYF. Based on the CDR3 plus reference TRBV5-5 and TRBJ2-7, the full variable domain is DAGVTQSPTHLIKTRGQQVTLRCSPISGHKSVSWYQQVLGQGPQFIFQYYEKEERGRGNFPDRFSARQFPNYSSELNVNALLLGDSALYLCASSILPRGDTYEQYFGPGTRLTVT.